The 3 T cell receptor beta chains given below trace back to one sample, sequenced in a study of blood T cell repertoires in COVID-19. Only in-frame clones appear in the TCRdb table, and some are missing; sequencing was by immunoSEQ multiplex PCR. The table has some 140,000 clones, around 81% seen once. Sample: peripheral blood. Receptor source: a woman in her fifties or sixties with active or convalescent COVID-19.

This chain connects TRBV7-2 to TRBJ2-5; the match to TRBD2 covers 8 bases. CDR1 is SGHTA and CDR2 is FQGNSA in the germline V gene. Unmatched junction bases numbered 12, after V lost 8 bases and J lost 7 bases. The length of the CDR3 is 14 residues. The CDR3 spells CASLSLAVGGTQYF. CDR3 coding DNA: TGTGCCAGCCTCTCACTAGCGGTGGGGGGGACCCAGTACTTC.

The CDR3 nucleotides are TGTGCCAGTAGCCGACGGAGATTGGACAGGGATGAAAAACTGTTTTTT. Translated, it gives CASSRRRLDRDEKLFF. This sequence joins TRBV19 and TRBJ1-4; 8 bases are a match to TRBD1. With V trimmed by 6 bases and J by 6 bases, 12 bases remained unmatched. This CDR3 spans 16 amino acids. Germline CDR1 LNHDA, CDR2 SQIVND (reference sequence). The full variable domain, its missing parts supplied by reference TRBV19 and TRBJ1-4, is DGGITQSPKYLFRKEGQNVTLSCEQNLNHDAMYWYRQDPGQGLRLIYYSQIVNDFQKGDIAEGYSVSREKKESFPLTVTSAQKNPTAFYLCASSRRRLDRDEKLFFGSGTQLSVL.

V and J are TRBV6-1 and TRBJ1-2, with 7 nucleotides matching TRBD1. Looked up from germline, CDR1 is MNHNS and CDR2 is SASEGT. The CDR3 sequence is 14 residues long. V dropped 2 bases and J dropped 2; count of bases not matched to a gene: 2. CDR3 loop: CASSEKDRNYGYTF. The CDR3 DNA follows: TGTGCCAGCAGTGAAAAGGACAGGAACTATGGCTACACCTTC.